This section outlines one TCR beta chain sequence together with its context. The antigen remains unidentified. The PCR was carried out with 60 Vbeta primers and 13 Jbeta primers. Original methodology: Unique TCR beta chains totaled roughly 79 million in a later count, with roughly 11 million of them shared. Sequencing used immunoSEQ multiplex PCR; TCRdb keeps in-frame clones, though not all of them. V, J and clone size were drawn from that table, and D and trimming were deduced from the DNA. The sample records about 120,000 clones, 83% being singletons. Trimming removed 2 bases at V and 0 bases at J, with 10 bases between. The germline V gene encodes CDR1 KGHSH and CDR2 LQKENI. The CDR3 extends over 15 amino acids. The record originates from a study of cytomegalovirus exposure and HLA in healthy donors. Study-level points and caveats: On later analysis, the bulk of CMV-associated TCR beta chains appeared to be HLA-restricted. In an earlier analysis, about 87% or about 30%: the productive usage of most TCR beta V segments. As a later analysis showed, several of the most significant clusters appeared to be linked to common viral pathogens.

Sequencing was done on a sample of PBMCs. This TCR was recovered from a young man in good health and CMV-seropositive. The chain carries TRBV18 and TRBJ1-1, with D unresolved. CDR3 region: CASSPEIALNTEAFF. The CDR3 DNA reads TGTGCCAGCTCACCAGAGATTGCCCTGAACACTGAAGCTTTCTTT.